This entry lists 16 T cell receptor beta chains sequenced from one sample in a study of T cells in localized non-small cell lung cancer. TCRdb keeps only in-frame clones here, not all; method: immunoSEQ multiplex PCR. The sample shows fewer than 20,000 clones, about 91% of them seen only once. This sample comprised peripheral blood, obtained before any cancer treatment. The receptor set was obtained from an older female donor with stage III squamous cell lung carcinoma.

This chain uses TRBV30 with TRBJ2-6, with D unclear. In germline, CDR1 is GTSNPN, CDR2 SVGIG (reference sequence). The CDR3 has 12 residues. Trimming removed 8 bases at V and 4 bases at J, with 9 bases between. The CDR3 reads CARDMGANVLTF. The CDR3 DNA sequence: TGTGCCAGAGATATGGGGGCCAACGTCCTGACTTTC.

CDR3 amino acids: CAISAPGTGTGANVLTF. The DNA for the CDR3 is TGTGCCATCAGTGCGCCTGGGACAGGGACTGGGGCCAACGTCCTGACTTTC. This chain connects TRBV10-3 to TRBJ2-6; TRBD1 matches 9 bases. With 4 bases clipped from V and 2 bases from J, the junction kept 6 bases outside the gene matches. The CDR3 covers 17 residues. Germline CDR1 reads ENHRY; CDR2 reads SYGVKD.

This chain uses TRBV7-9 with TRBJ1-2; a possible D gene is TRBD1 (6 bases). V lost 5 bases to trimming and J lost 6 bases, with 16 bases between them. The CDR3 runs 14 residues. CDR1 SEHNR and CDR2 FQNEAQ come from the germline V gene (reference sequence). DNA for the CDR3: TGTGCCAGCAGCAAAACCGAGGGGGTGGATGGCTACACCTTC. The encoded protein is CASSKTEGVDGYTF.

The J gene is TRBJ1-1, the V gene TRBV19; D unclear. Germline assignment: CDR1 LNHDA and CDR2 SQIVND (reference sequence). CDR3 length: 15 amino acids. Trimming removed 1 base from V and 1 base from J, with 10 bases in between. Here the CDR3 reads CASSIAGPRNTEAFF. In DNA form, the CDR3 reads TGTGCCAGTAGTATAGCAGGCCCAAGGAACACTGAAGCTTTCTTT.

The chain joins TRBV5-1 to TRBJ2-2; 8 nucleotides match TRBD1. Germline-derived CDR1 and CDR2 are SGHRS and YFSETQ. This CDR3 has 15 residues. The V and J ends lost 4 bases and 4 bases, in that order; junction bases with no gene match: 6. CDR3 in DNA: TGCGCCAGCAGCCTAGGACAGGGACCCACCGGGGAGCTGTTTTTT. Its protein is CASSLGQGPTGELFF.

The DNA of the CDR3 is TGTGCCAGCAGTCGAACAGGTTACGAGCAGTACTTC. Its translation: CASSRTGYEQYF. V usage is TRBV28 and J usage is TRBJ2-7, with a possible D match to TRBD1 (5 bases). The CDR3 has 12 amino acids. CDR1 is MDHEN, CDR2 SYDVKM, per germline. Trimming removed 5 bases from V and 4 bases from J, with 9 bases in between.

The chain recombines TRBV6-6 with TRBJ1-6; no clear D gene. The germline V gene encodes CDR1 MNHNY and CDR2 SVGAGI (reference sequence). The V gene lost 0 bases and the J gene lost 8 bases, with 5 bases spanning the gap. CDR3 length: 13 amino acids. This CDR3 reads CASSYSSYSPLHF. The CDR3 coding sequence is TGTGCCAGCAGTTACTCGTCTTATTCACCCCTCCACTTT.

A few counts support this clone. The CDR3 loop is CASSNEGVREAFF. The CDR3 DNA follows: TGTGCCAGCAGTAATGAAGGTGTCCGTGAAGCTTTCTTT. The gene calls are TRBV28 and TRBJ1-1; unclear D gene. The CDR3 is 13 residues long. Between the trimmed V and J ends, which lost 5 bases and 7 bases, there was a span of 14 bases. CDR1 and CDR2 (germline): MDHEN, SYDVKM.

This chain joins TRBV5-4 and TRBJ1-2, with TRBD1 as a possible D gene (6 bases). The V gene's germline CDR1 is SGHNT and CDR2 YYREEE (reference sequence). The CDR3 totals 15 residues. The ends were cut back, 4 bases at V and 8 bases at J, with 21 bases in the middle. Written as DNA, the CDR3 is TGTGCCAGCAGCCCATGGGGGGGCCCTAGCGTGGGCTACACCTTC. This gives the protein CASSPWGGPSVGYTF.

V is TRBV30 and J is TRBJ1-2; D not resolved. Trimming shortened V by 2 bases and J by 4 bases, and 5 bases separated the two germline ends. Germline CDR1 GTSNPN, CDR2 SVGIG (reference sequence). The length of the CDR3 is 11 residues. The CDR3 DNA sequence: TGTGCCTGGAGTAGCCTCTATGGCTACACCTTC. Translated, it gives CAWSSLYGYTF.

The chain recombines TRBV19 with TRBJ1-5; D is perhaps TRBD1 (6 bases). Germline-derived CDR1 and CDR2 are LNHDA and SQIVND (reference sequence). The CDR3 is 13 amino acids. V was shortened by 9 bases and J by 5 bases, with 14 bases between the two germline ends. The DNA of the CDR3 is TGTGCCAGCGAAGGGGGGCGGGATCAGCCCCAGCATTTT. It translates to CASEGGRDQPQHF. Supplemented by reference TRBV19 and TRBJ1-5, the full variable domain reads DGGITQSPKYLFRKEGQNVTLSCEQNLNHDAMYWYRQDPGQGLRLIYYSQIVNDFQKGDIAEGYSVSREKKESFPLTVTSAQKNPTAFYLCASEGGRDQPQHFGDGTRLSIL.

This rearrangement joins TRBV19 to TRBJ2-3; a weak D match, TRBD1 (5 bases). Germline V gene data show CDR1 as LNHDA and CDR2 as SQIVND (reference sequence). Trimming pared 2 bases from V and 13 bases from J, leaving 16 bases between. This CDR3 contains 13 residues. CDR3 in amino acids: CASSIRGATKKYF. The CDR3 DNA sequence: TGTGCCAGTAGTATAAGGGGCGCTACGAAAAAGTATTTT.

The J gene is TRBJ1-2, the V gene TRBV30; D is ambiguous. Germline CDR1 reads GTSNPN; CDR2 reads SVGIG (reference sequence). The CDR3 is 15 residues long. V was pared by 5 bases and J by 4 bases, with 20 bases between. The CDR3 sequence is CAWGGSREDFYGYTF. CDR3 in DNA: TGTGCCTGGGGTGGATCCCGGGAGGACTTCTATGGCTACACCTTC.

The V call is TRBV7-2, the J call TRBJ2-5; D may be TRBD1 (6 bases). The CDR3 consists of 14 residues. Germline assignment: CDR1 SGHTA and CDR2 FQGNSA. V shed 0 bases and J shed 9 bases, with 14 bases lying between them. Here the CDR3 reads CASSLAVGKGAQYF. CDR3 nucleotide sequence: TGTGCCAGCAGCTTAGCGGTCGGGAAGGGGGCCCAGTACTTC.

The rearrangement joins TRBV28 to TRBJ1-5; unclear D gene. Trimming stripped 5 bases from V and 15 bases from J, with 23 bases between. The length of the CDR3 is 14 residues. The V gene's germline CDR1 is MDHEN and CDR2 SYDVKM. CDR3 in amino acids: CASSANNPSPRGHF. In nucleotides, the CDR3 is TGTGCCAGCAGTGCTAACAATCCCAGCCCGCGGGGGCATTTT.

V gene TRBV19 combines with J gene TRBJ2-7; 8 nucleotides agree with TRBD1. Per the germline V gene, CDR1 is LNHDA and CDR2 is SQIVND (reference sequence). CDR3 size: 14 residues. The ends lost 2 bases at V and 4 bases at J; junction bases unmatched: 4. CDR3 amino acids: CASSISRGLYEQYF. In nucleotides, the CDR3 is TGTGCCAGTAGTATAAGCAGGGGGCTATACGAGCAGTACTTC.